This T cell receptor beta chain appears in the sequencing data of a study of PD-1 blockade in classical Hodgkin lymphoma. CDR1 is MNHNY, CDR2 SVGAGI, per germline (reference sequence). The CDR3 loop spans 13 amino acids. V was shortened by 6 bases and J by 4 bases, with 11 bases between the two germline ends. Profiled with immunoSEQ multiplex PCR; TCRdb holds only in-frame clones, not every one. The sample yields 13,000 or so clones, around 90% seen once. After autologous stem cell transplantation all patients relapsed, and prior brentuximab vedotin exposure differed between cohorts. This material consisted of peripheral blood mononuclear cells (PBMCs), taken at baseline. The origin of this receptor is a human donor with classical Hodgkin lymphoma. The chain carries TRBV6-6 and TRBJ2-3; D remains unclear. The DNA for the CDR3 is TGTGCCAGCAGCCCCCCTTTGGCAGATACGCAGTATTTT. This encodes CASSPPLADTQYF.